These 15 T cell receptor beta chains came from one sample sequenced in a study of T cell repertoires in cytomegalovirus infection. Their cognate antigens are unknown. TCRdb ran MiXCR on the reads and lists one entry per CDR3 protein. This sample has 300,000 to 400,000 distinct CDR3 sequences, with roughly 28% found just once. Sequencing was performed on cultured PBMCs, taken from culture after CMV antigen stimulation. The receptors derive from a human donor in good health (CMV status not recorded). Some clones in this sample may be carry-over from other donors' samples.

This chain links TRBV30 with TRBJ1-1; D may be TRBD1 (6 bases). The CDR3 has 13 residues. V was pared by 4 bases and J by 5 bases, with 14 bases between. CDR1 is GTSNPN and CDR2 is SVGIG in the germline V gene (reference sequence). CDR3 DNA sequence: TGTGCCTGGATGGGGGGCCTTAGGACTGAAGCTTTCTTT. It specifies CAWMGGLRTEAFF.

Ten or more counts support this clonotype. The chain's CDR3 is CASSLGSSGASTDTQYF. In nucleotides, the CDR3 is TGTGCCAGCAGCTTAGGGTCTAGCGGAGCTAGCACAGATACGCAGTATTTT. This chain uses TRBV7-2 with TRBJ2-3; 7 nucleotides line up with TRBD2. The germline gives CDR1 SGHTA, CDR2 FQGNSA. The CDR3 extends over 17 amino acids. The trim removed 1 base at V and 0 bases at J, leaving 7 bases unmatched.

V gene TRBV11-2 combines with J gene TRBJ2-2; D is ambiguous. This CDR3 has 14 residues. V was trimmed by 2 bases and J by 4 bases, leaving 8 bases between them. CDR1 is SGHAT and CDR2 is FQNNGV in the germline V gene. Here the CDR3 reads CASSLNTLTGELFF. CDR3 nucleotide sequence: TGTGCCAGCAGCTTAAACACTCTCACCGGGGAGCTGTTTTTT.

The chain employs TRBV20-1 and TRBJ2-3, with D unclear. The germline V and J ends were trimmed by 1 base and 4 bases, with 15 bases remaining between them. CDR3 length equals 15 residues. The germline V gene encodes CDR1 DFQATT and CDR2 SNEGSKA (reference sequence). The CDR3 DNA reads TGCAGTGCTAGAGCTCTACTCGAGAGGCCAGATACGCAGTATTTT. Encoded protein: CSARALLERPDTQYF.

This clonotype was detected once. The junction does not match germline at one end; this may be a read error. The chain employs TRBV30 and TRBJ1-2; a possible D gene is TRBD1 (5 bases). The CDR3 runs 12 residues. The germline CDR1 and CDR2 sequences are GTSNPN and SVGIG (reference sequence). The CDR3 protein is CAWSVQGGGVGF. The CDR3 coding sequence is TGTGCCTGGAGTGTCCAGGGAGGTGGAGTCGGCTTC.

The CDR3: CASSGGGRRQETQYF. In DNA form, the CDR3 reads TGTGCCAGCAGCGGAGGCGGGAGGCGGCAAGAGACCCAGTACTTC. The V gene is TRBV7-6, the J gene TRBJ2-5; 8 bases line up with TRBD2. The CDR3 contains 15 residues. CDR1 and CDR2 (germline): SGHVS, FNYEAQ. V was clipped by 5 bases and J by 2 bases; unmatched bases: 7.

This chain joins TRBV14 and TRBJ2-7; D might be TRBD2 (6 bases). The V gene's germline CDR1 is SGHDN and CDR2 FVKESK. Trimming cost V 3 bases and J 7 bases, with 19 bases left between them. The CDR3 covers 15 residues. DNA for the CDR3: TGTGCCAGCAGCCAGCTACCGGGACTTATTAAAGAGCAGTACTTC. Protein product: CASSQLPGLIKEQYF.

This clonotype was recorded at least ten times. This rearrangement joins TRBV12-3 or TRBV12-4 to TRBJ1-1, with TRBD1 matching 7 bases. This CDR3 has 14 amino acids. Losses at the gene ends were 5 bases for V and 6 bases for J; bases not matched to a gene: 9. The CDR3 here is CASSPQTGLSEAFF. In DNA form, the CDR3 reads TGTGCCAGCAGTCCCCAGACAGGGTTATCTGAAGCTTTCTTT.

This clonotype came up a few times. The chain has TRBV5-1 and TRBJ1-4; D is perhaps TRBD1 (5 bases). This CDR3 has 15 amino acids. Germline values: CDR1 SGHRS, CDR2 YFSETQ. V was shortened by 4 bases and J by 0 bases, with 10 bases between the two germline ends. The CDR3 protein is CASSLLTATNEKLFF. In DNA form, the CDR3 reads TGCGCCAGCAGCCTGTTGACAGCAACTAATGAAAAACTGTTTTTT. The entire variable domain, with the rest obtained from reference TRBV5-1 and TRBJ1-4, is as follows: KAGVTQTPRYLIKTRGQQVTLSCSPISGHRSVSWYQQTPGQGLQFLFEYFSETQRNKGNFPGRFSGRQFSNSRSEMNVSTLELGDSALYLCASSLLTATNEKLFFGSGTQLSVL.

This clonotype was seen a few times. V and J are TRBV12-3 or TRBV12-4 and TRBJ2-5, with D possibly being TRBD1 (5 bases). This CDR3 is built from 14 residues. Trimming cost V 6 bases and J 1 base, with 12 bases left between them. The CDR3 here is CASSLQGSQETQYF. The CDR3 DNA sequence: TGTGCCAGCAGCCTCCAGGGTTCCCAAGAGACCCAGTACTTC.

This sequence joins TRBV19 and TRBJ1-1, with D unresolved. The CDR3 runs to 15 residues. Germline CDR1 and CDR2: LNHDA and SQIVND (reference sequence). The V and J ends lost 6 bases and 1 base respectively, with 15 bases between them. The CDR3 coding sequence is TGTGCCAGTAGACGTAGCGTCACCCAGAACACTGAAGCTTTCTTT. Its protein product is CASRRSVTQNTEAFF.

The chain joins TRBV7-8 to TRBJ2-1, with D possibly being TRBD1 (5 bases). V was shortened by 2 bases and J by 3 bases, with 11 bases between the two germline ends. The germline gives CDR1 SGHVS, CDR2 FQNEAQ. The CDR3 spans 15 residues. The CDR3 DNA reads TGTGCCAGCAGCTTATGGGGCAGGTTCTACAATGAGCAGTTCTTC. It codes for CASSLWGRFYNEQFF. The full variable domain, in which reference TRBV7-8 and TRBJ2-1 provide the parts outside the CDR3, is GAGVSQSPRYKVAKRGQDVALRCDPISGHVSLFWYQQALGQGPEFLTYFQNEAQLDKSGLPSDRFFAERPEGSVSTLKIQRTQQEDSAVYLCASSLWGRFYNEQFFGPGTRLTVL.

This clonotype was counted a few times. The gene calls are TRBV6-5 and TRBJ2-1; the match to TRBD2 covers 10 bases. Germline-derived CDR1 and CDR2 are MNHEY and SVGAGI. The CDR3 is 16 amino acids. Trimming at V came to 4 bases and at J to 1 base, leaving 4 bases not matched to a gene. This CDR3 reads CASSSVTSGSYNEQFF. The CDR3, as DNA: TGTGCCAGCAGTTCCGTGACTAGCGGGTCCTACAATGAGCAGTTCTTC.

This rearrangement joins TRBV6-6 to TRBJ1-5; D call uncertain. Between the trimmed V and J ends, which lost 6 bases and 0 bases, there was a span of 12 bases. Germline CDR1 is MNHNY and CDR2 is SVGAGI (reference sequence). The CDR3 covers 15 residues. CDR3 sequence (DNA): TGTGCCAGCAGGTCGAATGGGTATAGCAATCAGCCCCAGCATTTT. It specifies CASRSNGYSNQPQHF.

This clonotype has a count of ten or more. This chain connects TRBV3-1 to TRBJ2-5; no definite D call. CDR1 and CDR2 from the germline V gene are LGHDT and YNNKEL (reference sequence). V lost 1 base to trimming and J lost 5 bases, with 8 bases between them. The CDR3 spans 13 residues. The CDR3 coding sequence is TGTGCCAGCAGCCAAGTGAGGAGCGAGACCCAGTACTTC. Translation gives CASSQVRSETQYF.